The sequence of this TCR beta chain was determined in a study of blood T cell repertoires in COVID-19. Study in general: There were acute and convalescent COVID-19 samples, and they came from the United States, Italy and Spain. PBMCs, B-cell-depleted T cells, or T cells provided the cDNA or gDNA that made up the material.

In the source study's methods: Using reference gene primer amplification, nucleated cell counts were estimated. Method: immunoSEQ multiplex PCR; TCRdb's copy keeps in-frame clones and lacks some. That table is the source of V, J and clone size, and D and trimming were worked out from the DNA. The data show tens of thousands of clones, around 89% seen once. V gave up 3 bases and J gave up 0 bases, with 15 bases separating them. This CDR3 contains 17 residues. In germline, CDR1 is KGHSH, CDR2 LQKENI. The sequence was obtained from a man aged 70 or older with active or convalescent COVID-19. The sequenced material came from peripheral blood. This chain connects TRBV18 to TRBJ2-1; possible D gene TRBD2, 6 bases. CDR3 in DNA: TGTGCCAGCTCACCTCCCGGGGTAGCGGCCTCCTACAATGAGCAGTTCTTC. It codes for CASSPPGVAASYNEQFF.